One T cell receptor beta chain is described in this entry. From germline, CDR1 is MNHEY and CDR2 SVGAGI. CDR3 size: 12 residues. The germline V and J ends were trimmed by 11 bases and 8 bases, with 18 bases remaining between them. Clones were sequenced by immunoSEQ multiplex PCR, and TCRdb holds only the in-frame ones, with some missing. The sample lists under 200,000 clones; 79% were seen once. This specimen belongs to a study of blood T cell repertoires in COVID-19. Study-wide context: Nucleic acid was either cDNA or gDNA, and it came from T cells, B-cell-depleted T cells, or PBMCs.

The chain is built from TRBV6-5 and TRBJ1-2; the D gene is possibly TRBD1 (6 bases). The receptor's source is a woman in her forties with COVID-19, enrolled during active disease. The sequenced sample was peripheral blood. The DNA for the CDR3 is TGTGCCTTCAGGGTCGCGACAGGCGGCTACACCTTC. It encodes CAFRVATGGYTF.